This TCR beta chain was sequenced for a study of cytomegalovirus exposure and HLA in healthy donors. Looked up from germline, CDR1 is SGHDT and CDR2 is YYEEEE. V lost 7 bases to trimming and J lost 4 bases, with 12 bases between them. This CDR3 has 13 amino acids. The PCR had 60 Vbeta and 13 Jbeta primers. The assay was immunoSEQ multiplex PCR, and TCRdb's table has in-frame clones only and misses some. Among more than 95,000 clones listed, under 85% were seen once. This chain links TRBV5-6 with TRBJ2-1; TRBD2 might be the D (6 bases). Sequenced input: PBMCs. The sequence was obtained from a woman in her 70s in good health and CMV-seropositive. CDR3 amino acids: CASGWDSYNEQFF. As DNA, the CDR3 is TGTGCCAGCGGCTGGGACTCTTACAATGAGCAGTTCTTC.